This T cell receptor beta chain emerged from a study of blood T cells in healthy people across ages. Study context: In model experiments, template switching was able to capture about one barcoded beta molecule for every two T cells that were present.

For the second PCR, which ran for about 6 to 11 cycles, a sample-barcoded 5' primer and a J-beta primer mix were used. TCRdb analysed the 5' RACE reads with MiXCR anew, one entry per CDR3 protein. The profile shows some 1.8 million distinct CDR3 sequences, about two fifths of them singletons. Germline assignment: CDR1 SGDLS and CDR2 YYNGEE. The CDR3 extends over 14 amino acids. Trimming pared 5 bases from V and 8 bases from J, leaving 16 bases between. Comments on this clonotype: What it binds is not known.

Study conclusions and caveats: Diversity figures derived from one million T cells were judged to underestimate the true value.

The sample was blood. The chain has TRBV9 and TRBJ1-4; D may be TRBD1 (6 bases). The sequence derives from a human donor in good health. Here the CDR3 reads CASSSRGAREKLFF. DNA of the CDR3: TGTGCCAGCAGTTCCAGGGGCGCAAGGGAAAAACTGTTTTTT.